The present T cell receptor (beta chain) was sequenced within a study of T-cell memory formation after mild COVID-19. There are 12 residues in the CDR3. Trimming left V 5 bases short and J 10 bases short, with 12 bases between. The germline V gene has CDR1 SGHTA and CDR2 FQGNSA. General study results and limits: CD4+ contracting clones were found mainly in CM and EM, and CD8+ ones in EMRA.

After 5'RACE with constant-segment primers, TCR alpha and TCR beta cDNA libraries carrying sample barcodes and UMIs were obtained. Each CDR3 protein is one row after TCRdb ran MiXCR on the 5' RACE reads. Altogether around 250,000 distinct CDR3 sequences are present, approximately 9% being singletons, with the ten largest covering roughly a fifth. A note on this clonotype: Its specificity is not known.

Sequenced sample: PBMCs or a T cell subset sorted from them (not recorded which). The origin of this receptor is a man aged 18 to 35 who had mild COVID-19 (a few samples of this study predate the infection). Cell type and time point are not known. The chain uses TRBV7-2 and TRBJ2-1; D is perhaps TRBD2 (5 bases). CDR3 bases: TGTGCCAGCAGCCCTCCTCGGGAAGAGCAGTTCTTC. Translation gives CASSPPREEQFF.